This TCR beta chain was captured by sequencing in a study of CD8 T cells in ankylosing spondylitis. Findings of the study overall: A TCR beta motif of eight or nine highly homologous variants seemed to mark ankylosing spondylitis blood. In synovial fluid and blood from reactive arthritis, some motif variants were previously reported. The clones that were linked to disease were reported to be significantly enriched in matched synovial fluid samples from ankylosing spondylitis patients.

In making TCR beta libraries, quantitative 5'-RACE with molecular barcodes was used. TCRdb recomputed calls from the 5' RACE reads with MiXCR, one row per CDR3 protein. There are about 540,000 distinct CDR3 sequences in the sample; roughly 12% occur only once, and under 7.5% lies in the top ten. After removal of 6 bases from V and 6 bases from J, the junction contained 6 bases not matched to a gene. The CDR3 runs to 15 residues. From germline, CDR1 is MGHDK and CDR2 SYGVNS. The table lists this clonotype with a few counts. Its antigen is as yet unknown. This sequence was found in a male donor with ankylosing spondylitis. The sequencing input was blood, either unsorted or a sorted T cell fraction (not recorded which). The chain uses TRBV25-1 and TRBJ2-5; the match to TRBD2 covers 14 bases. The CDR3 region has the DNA TGTGCCAGCAGGGGGACTAGCGGGAGAGCGAAGACCCAGTACTTC. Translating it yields CASRGTSGRAKTQYF.